The 19 T cell receptor beta chains listed next were all sequenced from one sample in a study of T cells in localized non-small cell lung cancer. The protocol was immunoSEQ multiplex PCR, while the TCRdb copy is restricted to in-frame clones and leaves out a portion. The sample lists 64,000 or so clones, 85% to 90% occurring once. The sequenced sample was peripheral blood, obtained before any cancer treatment. These receptors were collected from a woman aged 40-69 years with stage I lung adenocarcinoma.

The chain uses TRBV9 and TRBJ2-1; D possibly matches TRBD1 or TRBD2 (5 bases each). Germline V lookup: CDR1 SGDLS, CDR2 YYNGEE. This CDR3 is built from 15 residues. V lost 0 bases and J lost 4, with 11 bases in between. The CDR3: CASSVGGNLYNEQFF. The DNA of the CDR3 is TGTGCCAGCAGCGTAGGGGGGAACCTATACAATGAGCAGTTCTTC.

The rearrangement joins TRBV28 to TRBJ2-7; D gene ambiguous. CDR3 size: 16 residues. Trimming cost V 6 bases and J 1 base, with 19 bases left between them. In germline, CDR1 is MDHEN, CDR2 SYDVKM. In DNA form, the CDR3 reads TGTGCCAGCAGCTCCCCTAGTACAGTGGGTTCCTACGAGCAGTACTTC. It is translated as CASSSPSTVGSYEQYF. Based on the CDR3 plus reference TRBV28 and TRBJ2-7, the full variable domain is DVKVTQSSRYLVKRTGEKVFLECVQDMDHENMFWYRQDPGLGLRLIYFSYDVKMKEKGDIPEGYSVSREKKERFSLILESASTNQTSMYLCASSSPSTVGSYEQYFGPGTRLTVT.

This clone was found once. The genes are TRBV15 and TRBJ2-3, with D unclear. The CDR3 extends over 14 amino acids. CDR1 and CDR2 from the germline V gene are LNHNV and YYDKDF (reference sequence). Deletions cut 0 bases from V and 2 bases from J, with 6 bases between. The CDR3 loop is CATSRDRYTDTQYF. In DNA form, the CDR3 reads TGTGCCACCAGCAGAGACAGATACACAGATACGCAGTATTTT.

As concerns this clone: Relative to the germline gene, one junction end is altered; a read error may explain this. The genes are TRBV7-2 and TRBJ2-3, with D unclear. This CDR3 region has 15 residues. CDR1 and CDR2 from the germline V gene are SGHTA and FQGNSA. The CDR3 DNA follows: TGTGCCAGCACCTTATCAGGATCTTCCACAGATACGCAGTATTTT. Protein product: CASTLSGSSTDTQYF.

This chain joins TRBV5-4 and TRBJ2-7, with unresolved D. This CDR3 has 15 amino acids. CDR1 is SGHNT, CDR2 YYREEE, per germline (reference sequence). Trimming took 5 bases from V and 6 from J, leaving 21 bases between them. This CDR3 is CASSLSGPYTAEQYF. DNA of the CDR3: TGTGCCAGCAGTTTATCCGGGCCTTATACCGCCGAGCAGTACTTC.

This rearrangement joins TRBV7-9 to TRBJ1-1; D is undetermined. The germline V gene encodes CDR1 SEHNR and CDR2 FQNEAQ (reference sequence). The CDR3 runs 14 residues. Trimming removed 4 bases at V and 1 base at J, with 10 bases between. The DNA for the CDR3 is TGTGCCAGCAGCTACAGTTCCTCGAACACTGAAGCTTTCTTT. This encodes CASSYSSSNTEAFF.

The chain recombines TRBV28 with TRBJ1-5, with 7 bases fitting TRBD1. V lost 2 bases, J lost 3 bases, and 7 bases stayed unmatched. The CDR3 loop spans 16 amino acids. Germline V gene data show CDR1 as MDHEN and CDR2 as SYDVKM. The CDR3 here is CASSLERTGYNQPQHF. Here the CDR3 DNA reads TGTGCCAGCAGTTTAGAACGGACAGGTTACAATCAGCCCCAGCATTTT.

The chain has TRBV7-2 and TRBJ2-7; TRBD2 agrees at 7 bases. The CDR3 is 15 amino acids. The V gene end was trimmed by 6 bases and the J gene end by 4 bases; junction bases not matched to a gene: 12. The V gene's germline CDR1 is SGHTA and CDR2 FQGNSA. The chain's CDR3 is CASSTLGLAEYEQYF. In DNA form, the CDR3 reads TGTGCCAGCAGTACGTTGGGGCTAGCGGAGTACGAGCAGTACTTC.

The chain links TRBV28 to TRBJ2-3; D is ambiguous. Looked up from germline, CDR1 is MDHEN and CDR2 is SYDVKM. This CDR3 has 15 residues. Trimming took 3 bases from V and 0 from J, leaving 10 bases between them. CDR3 sequence: CASSLGWRSTDTQYF. CDR3 in DNA: TGTGCCAGCAGTTTGGGATGGCGAAGCACAGATACGCAGTATTTT.

Comment on this clone: Since no conserved phenylalanine or tryptophan closes the CDR3, a read error is the likely cause. It is unclear where the CDR3 begins or ends on the DNA, so no DNA is shown, and the CDR3 is as TCRdb lists it. The chain combines TRBV10-1 with TRBJ1-3; TRBD1 reflects the table's D call only, with no check against the DNA. The CDR3 is made up of 9 amino acids, end residues included. Per the germline V gene, CDR1 is WNHNN and CDR2 is SYGVQD (reference sequence). CDR3 region: CASSPDRAL.

The gene calls are TRBV6-4 and TRBJ2-1; tentative D call: TRBD2 (6 bases). V lost 6 bases and J 0 bases, leaving 12 bases between the germline ends. Germline V gene data show CDR1 as MRHNA and CDR2 as SNTAGT. The CDR3 is 15 amino acids. The CDR3 region has the DNA TGTGCCAGCAGACGGGACTGGAGCTCCTACAATGAGCAGTTCTTC. It encodes CASRRDWSSYNEQFF.

The chain carries TRBV2 and TRBJ2-1, with TRBD2 as a possible D gene (5 bases). The V end was cut by 10 bases, the J end by 0 bases, with 13 bases between. Germline V lookup: CDR1 SNHLY, CDR2 FYNNEI. CDR3 length equals 14 residues. CDR3 sequence (DNA): TGTGCCACGAGAAGTGGGAGCTCCTACAATGAGCAGTTCTTC. Translated: CATRSGSSYNEQFF.

V gene TRBV7-8 combines with J gene TRBJ1-2; a possible D gene is TRBD1 (5 bases). CDR3 length: 16 residues. V was trimmed by 2 bases and J by 8 bases, leaving 21 bases between them. The germline V gene encodes CDR1 SGHVS and CDR2 FQNEAQ. Here the CDR3 reads CASSLLGAWDFGGYTF. DNA of the CDR3: TGTGCCAGCAGCTTACTTGGGGCCTGGGACTTCGGGGGCTACACCTTC.

The chain links TRBV19 to TRBJ1-1, with 7 bases lining up with TRBD1. The germline gives CDR1 LNHDA, CDR2 SQIVND (reference sequence). The CDR3 consists of 15 residues. Germline trimming cut 7 bases from V and 4 bases from J; bases unmatched to any gene: 12. DNA of the CDR3: TGTGCCAGTACCCCAGAGGGGGGACAGAGCACTGAAGCTTTCTTT. This gives the protein CASTPEGGQSTEAFF.

This rearrangement joins TRBV9 to TRBJ1-1; the D gene is possibly TRBD1 (5 bases). Germline lookup yields CDR1 SGDLS and CDR2 YYNGEE. This CDR3 is 14 amino acids long. Deletions cut 4 bases from V and 3 bases from J, with 13 bases between. The CDR3 nucleotides are TGTGCCAGCAGCTTCCATAAAGGGGACACTGAAGCTTTCTTT. Residues: CASSFHKGDTEAFF.

V is TRBV28 and J is TRBJ1-6, with unresolved D. Trimming took 3 bases from V and 12 from J, leaving 9 bases between them. The CDR3 is 12 amino acids. Germline CDR1 MDHEN, CDR2 SYDVKM. The chain's CDR3 is CASSFKGLPLHF. CDR3 DNA: TGTGCCAGCAGTTTCAAAGGCTTACCCCTCCACTTT.

The chain uses TRBV30 and TRBJ1-5; D not resolved. The V gene's germline CDR1 is GTSNPN and CDR2 SVGIG (reference sequence). This CDR3 has 14 residues. V was trimmed by 3 bases and J by 5 bases, leaving 14 bases between them. CDR3 sequence reads: CAWSADALDQPQHF. The CDR3, as DNA: TGTGCCTGGAGCGCAGACGCGTTGGATCAGCCCCAGCATTTT.

The V gene is TRBV18, the J gene TRBJ2-7; a weak D match, TRBD1 (5 bases). This CDR3 has 13 amino acids. The germline V gene has CDR1 KGHSH and CDR2 LQKENI. The V end lost 2 bases, the J end lost 5 bases, and 10 bases lay between the germline ends. CDR3 DNA: TGTGCCAGCTCACCAGGCAGGGATCACGAGCAGTACTTC. Translated: CASSPGRDHEQYF.

The table lists this clone with a count of one. The CDR3 here is CASSSLPGGARADTQYF. The CDR3 DNA reads as TGTGCCAGCAGCTCACTCCCGGGGGGGGCTCGGGCAGATACGCAGTATTTT. The chain joins TRBV7-9 to TRBJ2-3; 8 bases match TRBD2. The V segment lost 4 bases and the J segment 4 bases; nucleotides outside the gene matches: 13. Germline assignment: CDR1 SEHNR and CDR2 FQNEAQ (reference sequence). The CDR3 has 17 amino acids.